This entry lists 28 T cell receptor beta chains sequenced from one sample in a study of shared clonotypes between healthy human individuals. Sequencing used immunoSEQ multiplex PCR; TCRdb keeps in-frame clones, though not all of them. The repertoire has about 380,000 clones, roughly 96% of them found once; the top ten carry around 0.32%. The specimen sequenced was memory CD8+ T cells sorted from blood. Subset: CD45RO+ cells pooled with CCR7-negative TemRA cells. The receptors stem from a man aged 30-40 years in good health.

This rearrangement joins TRBV30 to TRBJ2-5; perhaps TRBD2 as D (6 bases). Per germline, CDR1 GTSNPN and CDR2 SVGIG (reference sequence). Trimming removed 3 bases from V and 2 bases from J, with 16 bases in between. The CDR3 length is 15 residues. In DNA form, the CDR3 reads TGTGCCTGGAGCGACCTGACTAGGACACAAGAGACCCAGTACTTC. This gives the protein CAWSDLTRTQETQYF.

CDR3 DNA: TGTGCCAGCAGTGAAGGGGGCGGCAATCAGCCCCAGCATTTT. This sequence encodes CASSEGGGNQPQHF. The chain links TRBV2 to TRBJ1-5, with D tentatively TRBD1 (5 bases). CDR1 SNHLY and CDR2 FYNNEI come from the germline V gene. V was cut by 1 base and J by 2 bases, with 6 bases left in between. The CDR3 covers 14 residues.

This rearrangement joins TRBV28 to TRBJ1-5; 7 positions match TRBD1. This CDR3 is 15 amino acids long. V lost 10 bases, J lost 3 bases, and 12 bases stayed unmatched. Germline loops: CDR1 MDHEN, CDR2 SYDVKM. The CDR3 loop is CAIRLRDRHNQPQHF. Here the CDR3 DNA reads TGTGCCATCAGGCTTAGGGACAGACACAATCAGCCCCAGCATTTT.

The V and J genes are TRBV29-1 and TRBJ2-1; 14 positions match TRBD2. Germline V CDR1 and CDR2: SQVTM, ANQGSEA. This CDR3 region has 15 residues. CDR3 protein: CVGLAGENSYNEQFF. The CDR3 DNA sequence: TGCGTGGGACTAGCGGGAGAGAACTCCTACAATGAGCAGTTCTTC.

Details on this clone: Other DNA sequences in this sample translate to the same CDR3. This sequence joins TRBV2 and TRBJ2-1, with TRBD2 identical over 14 bases. Germline-derived CDR1 and CDR2 are SNHLY and FYNNEI. CDR3 size: 15 residues. The J segment lost 2 bases and the V segment lost 6 bases, leaving 0 bases of the junction unmatched. CDR3 protein: CASRGLAGAYNEQFF. CDR3 in DNA: TGTGCCAGCAGGGGACTAGCGGGAGCCTACAATGAGCAGTTCTTC.

V and J are TRBV6-1 and TRBJ1-1; 7 nucleotides agree with TRBD1. The J segment lost 5 bases and the V segment lost 8 bases, leaving 2 bases of the junction unmatched. Germline CDR1 and CDR2: MNHNS and SASEGT. This CDR3 region has 11 residues. The CDR3 is CASPGQTEAFF. For the CDR3, the DNA is TGTGCCAGCCCGGGACAGACTGAAGCTTTCTTT.

This clone was recorded once. V gene TRBV6-1 combines with J gene TRBJ2-7; D ambiguous. Germline CDR1 and CDR2: MNHNS and SASEGT. Deletions cut 3 bases from V and 3 bases from J, with 9 bases between. This CDR3 contains 13 residues. Written as DNA, the CDR3 is TGTGCCAGCAGTGAGACAAGCTTCTACGAGCAGTACTTC. This encodes CASSETSFYEQYF.

The chain carries TRBV28 and TRBJ1-5, with 7 bases aligning to TRBD1. The V and J ends lost 6 bases and 6 bases, in that order; junction bases with no gene match: 8. The CDR3 runs to 14 residues. The germline CDR1 and CDR2 sequences are MDHEN and SYDVKM. The CDR3 loop reads CASSQGQIIQPQHF. In nucleotides, the CDR3 is TGTGCCAGCAGCCAGGGACAGATAATTCAGCCCCAGCATTTT.

The chain recombines TRBV14 with TRBJ2-7; 8 bases are shared with TRBD1. This CDR3 has 14 amino acids. The germline V gene encodes CDR1 SGHDN and CDR2 FVKESK. The V segment lost 3 bases and the J segment 5 bases; nucleotides outside the gene matches: 6. The CDR3 here is CASSHLGTGNEQYF. For the CDR3, the DNA is TGTGCCAGCAGCCATTTAGGGACAGGCAACGAGCAGTACTTC.

Written as DNA, the CDR3 is TGTGCCAGCAGCCAAGGTTACAATGAGCAGTTCTTC. It yields the protein CASSQGYNEQFF. The chain combines TRBV4-2 with TRBJ2-1, with D unclear. Trimming pared 1 base from V and 4 bases from J, leaving 2 bases between. From germline, CDR1 is LGHNA and CDR2 YNFKEQ. This CDR3 has 12 residues.

The chain employs TRBV25-1 and TRBJ2-7; 11 nucleotides align to TRBD2. The CDR3 is 15 amino acids. Germline V gene lookup returns CDR1 MGHDK and CDR2 SYGVNS. The trim removed 5 bases at V and 3 bases at J, leaving 6 bases unmatched. This CDR3 is CASSNPGLADYEQYF. CDR3 nucleotide sequence: TGTGCCAGCAGTAATCCGGGACTAGCGGACTACGAGCAGTACTTC.

This sequence joins TRBV11-2 and TRBJ2-5; 7 bases fit TRBD2. The CDR3 has 17 residues. Germline trimming cut 2 bases from V and 4 bases from J; bases unmatched to any gene: 13. The V gene's germline CDR1 is SGHAT and CDR2 FQNNGV. DNA for the CDR3: TGTGCCAGCAGCTTACTGCGGGAGAAGAGAGGTGCAGAGACCCAGTACTTC. Translation gives CASSLLREKRGAETQYF.

The J gene is TRBJ1-4, the V gene TRBV6-5, with 7 bases aligning to TRBD1. V dropped 8 bases and J dropped 7; count of bases not matched to a gene: 4. CDR3 size: 12 residues. CDR1 and CDR2 (germline): MNHEY, SVGAGI. The CDR3 region is CASGQVREKLFF. In DNA, the CDR3 is TGTGCCAGCGGACAGGTTCGTGAAAAACTGTTTTTT.

V usage is TRBV10-1 and J usage is TRBJ2-7; D is possibly TRBD1 or TRBD2 (5 bases each). The CDR3 length is 12 residues. The germline gives CDR1 WNHNN, CDR2 SYGVQD (reference sequence). V was clipped by 3 bases and J by 5 bases, with 8 bases between them. CDR3 sequence (DNA): TGCGCCAGCAGTGATAGGGGAGACGAGCAGTACTTC. The encoded protein is CASSDRGDEQYF.

The count of this clone is one. Other nucleotide sequences in the sample specify the same CDR3. This chain uses TRBV28 with TRBJ2-7, with 13 bases that match TRBD2. This CDR3 has 15 residues. J was trimmed by 4 bases and V by 4 bases; bases with no gene match: 4. The germline gives CDR1 MDHEN, CDR2 SYDVKM. This CDR3 is CASSSRTSGSYEQYF. As DNA, the CDR3 is TGTGCCAGCAGTTCCCGGACTAGCGGGAGTTACGAGCAGTACTTC.

V usage is TRBV5-1 and J usage is TRBJ2-5; 13 bases fit TRBD2. CDR1 and CDR2 from the germline V gene are SGHRS and YFSETQ. CDR3 length: 17 amino acids. J was trimmed by 4 bases and V by 4 bases; bases with no gene match: 10. DNA for the CDR3: TGCGCCAGCAGCCCACCTCCACTAGCGGGAGGGGCAGAGACCCAGTACTTC. It specifies CASSPPPLAGGAETQYF.

The V and J genes are TRBV11-3 and TRBJ2-7; 8 bases match TRBD1. This CDR3 region has 13 residues. The J segment lost 9 bases and the V segment lost 5 bases, leaving 9 bases of the junction unmatched. Looked up from germline, CDR1 is SGHNT and CDR2 is YENEEA. The CDR3 is CASSPGQGYSQYF. CDR3 bases: TGTGCCAGCAGCCCTGGACAGGGATATTCGCAGTACTTC.

The chain couples TRBV28 to TRBJ1-5; D may be TRBD1 (6 bases). The CDR3 length is 13 residues. Trimming cost V 6 bases and J 2 bases, with 8 bases left between them. Germline CDR1 MDHEN, CDR2 SYDVKM. The DNA of the CDR3 is TGTGCCAGCAGCAACAGGGGCAATCAGCCCCAGCATTTT. Amino acid sequence: CASSNRGNQPQHF.

J is TRBJ2-2 and V is TRBV5-1, with D possibly TRBD2 on 6 matching bases. V lost 4 bases, J lost 4 bases, and 14 bases lay in between. The CDR3 runs to 15 residues. Germline CDR1 and CDR2: SGHRS and YFSETQ. The CDR3 loop is CASSRGTEGTGELFF. DNA for the CDR3: TGCGCCAGCAGCCGGGGGACTGAAGGCACCGGGGAGCTGTTTTTT. The variable domain in full, with the rest retrieved from reference TRBV5-1 and TRBJ2-2, is KAGVTQTPRYLIKTRGQQVTLSCSPISGHRSVSWYQQTPGQGLQFLFEYFSETQRNKGNFPGRFSGRQFSNSRSEMNVSTLELGDSALYLCASSRGTEGTGELFFGEGSRLTVL.

The chain employs TRBV2 and TRBJ2-2; D not resolved. This CDR3 region has 15 residues. The V gene lost 5 bases and the J gene lost 8 bases, with 18 bases spanning the gap. Germline assignment: CDR1 SNHLY and CDR2 FYNNEI. The CDR3: CASSFNRRWAGELFF. CDR3 coding DNA: TGTGCCAGCAGTTTTAACCGACGCTGGGCAGGGGAGCTGTTTTTT.

This chain joins TRBV28 and TRBJ2-7; possible D gene TRBD1, 5 bases. The CDR3 contains 13 residues. In germline, CDR1 is MDHEN, CDR2 SYDVKM. The V gene lost 5 bases and the J gene lost 5 bases, with 13 bases spanning the gap. The CDR3, as DNA: TGTGCCAGCAGTCCCCAATGGGGCAACGAGCAGTACTTC. Amino acids: CASSPQWGNEQYF.

The chain recombines TRBV5-5 with TRBJ2-7; D may be TRBD2 (7 bases). The CDR3 runs 13 residues. Trimming took 4 bases from V and 6 from J, leaving 14 bases between them. Looked up from germline, CDR1 is SGHKS and CDR2 is YYEKEE (reference sequence). DNA for the CDR3: TGTGCCAGCAGCCAGATCCGGGGGGCCGAGCAGTACTTC. Translating it yields CASSQIRGAEQYF.

The J gene is TRBJ1-1, the V gene TRBV28, with a tentative D call TRBD1 (6 bases). CDR3 length equals 15 residues. The germline gives CDR1 MDHEN, CDR2 SYDVKM. V dropped 5 bases and J dropped 5 bases, with 18 bases sitting between them. CDR3 sequence: CASSLWGGKTTEAFF. The CDR3 DNA reads as TGTGCCAGCAGTCTTTGGGGGGGCAAAACTACTGAAGCTTTCTTT.

This clone was counted a single time. The chain recombines TRBV6-5 with TRBJ2-1, with 8 bases lining up with TRBD2. Germline V gives CDR1 MNHEY, CDR2 SVGAGI. The V segment lost 3 bases and the J segment 9 bases; nucleotides outside the gene matches: 10. This CDR3 is built from 15 residues. This CDR3 reads CASSYSTGGPSEQFF. In nucleotides, the CDR3 is TGTGCCAGCAGTTATTCTACGGGAGGGCCCTCTGAGCAGTTCTTC.

The genes are TRBV29-1 and TRBJ2-3; 10 nucleotides line up with TRBD2. Germline V gene lookup returns CDR1 SQVTM and CDR2 ANQGSEA. Trimming took 7 bases from V and 3 from J; bases not matched to a gene: 4. This CDR3 has 13 amino acids. For the CDR3, the DNA is TGCAGCGCCTCGACTAGCGGGACAGATACGCAGTATTTT. The encoded protein is CSASTSGTDTQYF.

This chain uses TRBV19 with TRBJ1-2; 7 bases match TRBD1. Unmatched junction bases numbered 4, after V lost 4 bases and J lost 8 bases. Germline-derived CDR1 and CDR2 are LNHDA and SQIVND (reference sequence). This CDR3 spans 12 amino acids. The CDR3: CASSKGTVGYTF. The CDR3 DNA sequence: TGTGCCAGTAGTAAGGGGACAGTCGGCTACACCTTC.

The chain links TRBV4-1 to TRBJ2-3; 8 bases map to TRBD2. The CDR3 runs to 16 residues. The J segment lost 6 bases and the V segment lost 2 bases, leaving 10 bases of the junction unmatched. Looked up from germline, CDR1 is MGHRA and CDR2 is YSYEKL. This CDR3 reads CASSQLISGTADTQYF. The CDR3, as DNA: TGCGCCAGCAGCCAACTCATTAGCGGGACTGCGGATACGCAGTATTTT.

The J gene is TRBJ2-3, the V gene TRBV19; the match to TRBD2 covers 8 bases. The germline CDR1 and CDR2 sequences are LNHDA and SQIVND (reference sequence). CDR3 size: 15 residues. The V and J ends lost 7 bases and 1 base, in that order; junction bases with no gene match: 7. The CDR3 DNA sequence: TGTGCCAGTACCCACCCCGGGGGGGGCACAGATACGCAGTATTTT. This encodes CASTHPGGGTDTQYF. Using reference TRBV19 and TRBJ2-3 for the parts outside the CDR3, the full variable domain is DGGITQSPKYLFRKEGQNVTLSCEQNLNHDAMYWYRQDPGQGLRLIYYSQIVNDFQKGDIAEGYSVSREKKESFPLTVTSAQKNPTAFYLCASTHPGGGTDTQYFGPGTRLTVL.